The 24 T cell receptor beta chains reported below all come from one sample, sequenced in a study of T cell responses to AZD1222 COVID-19 vaccine. Generated by immunoSEQ multiplex PCR, the TCRdb table keeps only in-frame clones and is missing some. The top ten hold about an eighth of the sample, which has approximately 91,000 clones, about 88% seen once. Sequenced here: peripheral blood, sampled on day 0 of AZD1222 vaccination. These receptors all come from an adult in good health.

The chain carries TRBV15 and TRBJ2-3; 7 bases fit TRBD1. CDR3 size: 15 residues. The germline gives CDR1 LNHNV, CDR2 YYDKDF (reference sequence). V lost 6 bases to trimming and J lost 0 bases; unmatched junction nucleotides: 6. This CDR3 is CATSPGQPSTDTQYF. The CDR3 coding sequence is TGTGCCACCAGTCCGGGACAGCCGAGCACAGATACGCAGTATTTT.

This clone is a singleton in its sample. This sequence joins TRBV9 and TRBJ2-1; D is unresolved. V dropped 2 bases and J dropped 4 bases, with 13 bases sitting between them. Germline CDR1 reads SGDLS; CDR2 reads YYNGEE. The CDR3 is 15 amino acids. In DNA form, the CDR3 reads TGTGCCAGCAGCGTCATGGGGTTCGGATACAATGAGCAGTTCTTC. It translates to CASSVMGFGYNEQFF. Drawing the rest from reference TRBV9 and TRBJ2-1, the complete variable domain is DSGVTQTPKHLITATGQRVTLRCSPRSGDLSVYWYQQSLDQGLQFLIQYYNGEERAKGNILERFSAQQFPDLHSELNLSSLELGDSALYFCASSVMGFGYNEQFFGPGTRLTVL.

The gene calls are TRBV7-9 and TRBJ1-5, with D possibly TRBD1 on 6 matching bases. V dropped 0 bases and J dropped 2 bases, with 14 bases sitting between them. The CDR3 totals 17 residues. Germline V gene lookup returns CDR1 SEHNR and CDR2 FQNEAQ (reference sequence). The CDR3 DNA follows: TGTGCCAGCAGCTTAGCACAGGGTGTGCCGGGCAATCAGCCCCAGCATTTT. Translating gives CASSLAQGVPGNQPQHF.

The V gene is TRBV20-1, the J gene TRBJ2-1; the D gene could be TRBD1 or TRBD2 (7 bases each). The V end lost 3 bases, the J end lost 4 bases, and 13 bases lay between the germline ends. The germline V gene encodes CDR1 DFQATT and CDR2 SNEGSKA (reference sequence). This CDR3 has 14 amino acids. The DNA for the CDR3 is TGCAGTGCTAGTCAGGGGGGGAATTACAATGAGCAGTTCTTC. Its translation: CSASQGGNYNEQFF.

This rearrangement joins TRBV30 to TRBJ2-3; 7 bases line up with TRBD2. Germline CDR1 and CDR2: GTSNPN and SVGIG (reference sequence). The V and J ends lost 0 bases and 1 base, in that order; junction bases with no gene match: 13. CDR3 length equals 18 residues. The CDR3 protein is CAWSVLPMSSGRTDTQYF. In nucleotides, the CDR3 is TGTGCCTGGAGTGTACTCCCCATGTCTAGCGGACGCACAGATACGCAGTATTTT.

This chain connects TRBV2 to TRBJ1-1; D is perhaps TRBD1 (5 bases). V lost 8 bases, J lost 3 bases, and 13 bases lay in between. The CDR3 has 13 amino acids. Germline CDR1 reads SNHLY; CDR2 reads FYNNEI. In DNA, the CDR3 is TGTGCCAGCCGATGGGGGTGGGACACTGAAGCTTTCTTT. Translating gives CASRWGWDTEAFF.

The rearrangement joins TRBV29-1 to TRBJ1-2; D is ambiguous. The CDR3 length is 12 residues. Germline-derived CDR1 and CDR2 are SQVTM and ANQGSEA. V lost 7 bases, J lost 2 bases, and 11 bases lay in between. CDR3 sequence: CSATDGNYGYTF. The CDR3 DNA is TGCAGCGCAACGGACGGAAACTATGGCTACACCTTC.

The chain links TRBV7-6 to TRBJ1-1; D is uncertain. This CDR3 is built from 14 residues. V shed 1 base and J shed 1 base, with 7 bases lying between them. Germline assignment: CDR1 SGHVS and CDR2 FNYEAQ. CDR3 sequence: CASSLGIGNTEAFF. The CDR3 region has the DNA TGTGCCAGCAGCTTAGGAATAGGGAACACTGAAGCTTTCTTT.

With respect to this clone: Distinct nucleotide sequences in the sample also encode this CDR3. The rearrangement joins TRBV11-2 to TRBJ1-2; D is perhaps TRBD1 (5 bases). This CDR3 is 13 amino acids long. Germline-derived CDR1 and CDR2 are SGHAT and FQNNGV. V was trimmed by 3 bases and J by 2 bases, leaving 7 bases between them. The CDR3 DNA sequence: TGTGCCAGCAGCTTGACAGTAAACTATGGCTACACCTTC. Protein sequence: CASSLTVNYGYTF.

The rearrangement links TRBV6-6 to TRBJ2-7; 10 positions match TRBD1. Looked up from germline, CDR1 is MNHNY and CDR2 is SVGAGI (reference sequence). This CDR3 has 16 residues. The J segment lost 1 base and the V segment lost 5 bases, leaving 8 bases of the junction unmatched. CDR3 sequence: CASSRRTGGASYEQYF. CDR3 coding DNA: TGTGCCAGCAGTCGAAGGACAGGGGGAGCATCCTACGAGCAGTACTTC.

The V call is TRBV28, the J call TRBJ2-5; D is possibly TRBD1 (7 bases). CDR1 and CDR2 from the germline V gene are MDHEN and SYDVKM. V was shortened by 4 bases and J by 2 bases, with 11 bases between the two germline ends. The CDR3 runs to 14 residues. The CDR3 region has the DNA TGTGCCAGCAGTTCAGGGGGGAAACAAGAGACCCAGTACTTC. Amino acids: CASSSGGKQETQYF.

The chain uses TRBV28 and TRBJ2-5, with a tentative D call TRBD2 (5 bases). Trimming shortened V by 6 bases and J by 10 bases, and 18 bases separated the two germline ends. The CDR3 consists of 13 residues. Germline V gene data show CDR1 as MDHEN and CDR2 as SYDVKM. CDR3 nucleotide sequence: TGTGCCAGCAGACCCCCGGGATCGGGGATCCAGTACTTC. Its protein product is CASRPPGSGIQYF.

The rearrangement uses TRBV9 and TRBJ1-4; 9 bases are shared with TRBD1. Trimming at V came to 3 bases and at J to 4 bases, leaving 4 bases not matched to a gene. CDR3 length: 15 amino acids. The germline CDR1 and CDR2 sequences are SGDLS and YYNGEE. This chain's CDR3 is CASSGTGVLNEKLFF. DNA of the CDR3: TGTGCCAGCAGCGGGACAGGGGTTCTTAATGAAAAACTGTTTTTT. Combining the CDR3 with reference TRBV9 and TRBJ1-4 gives the whole variable domain DSGVTQTPKHLITATGQRVTLRCSPRSGDLSVYWYQQSLDQGLQFLIQYYNGEERAKGNILERFSAQQFPDLHSELNLSSLELGDSALYFCASSGTGVLNEKLFFGSGTQLSVL.

The V and J genes are TRBV9 and TRBJ2-5, with 8 bases aligning to TRBD2. CDR3 length: 16 residues. Trimming removed 4 bases from V and 3 bases from J; junction bases left unmatched: 11. The germline CDR1 and CDR2 sequences are SGDLS and YYNGEE. CDR3 coding DNA: TGTGCCAGCAGCCCCCGACTAGCGTGGTCTAAAGAGACCCAGTACTTC. Translating gives CASSPRLAWSKETQYF.

The chain employs TRBV5-6 and TRBJ2-7; 12 bases align to TRBD1. In germline, CDR1 is SGHDT, CDR2 YYEEEE. The CDR3 runs to 17 residues. Unmatched junction bases numbered 9, after V lost 4 bases and J lost 1 base. CDR3 protein: CASSPGTGGLGSYEQYF. In DNA, the CDR3 is TGTGCCAGCAGCCCCGGGACAGGGGGCTTAGGGTCCTACGAGCAGTACTTC.

The rearrangement links TRBV6-2 or TRBV6-3 to TRBJ1-2, with D possibly being TRBD1 (5 bases). The CDR3 totals 12 residues. V lost 2 bases, J lost 6 bases, and 7 bases lay in between. Germline CDR1 and CDR2: MNHEY and SVGEGT. CDR3 sequence reads: CASSYEGHGYTF. CDR3 sequence (DNA): TGTGCCAGCAGTTACGAGGGGCATGGCTACACCTTC.

The rearrangement joins TRBV13 to TRBJ1-1; possible D gene TRBD1, 5 bases. Trimming removed 0 bases at V and 5 bases at J, with 10 bases between. This CDR3 has 14 residues. Germline lookup yields CDR1 PRHDT and CDR2 FYEKMQ (reference sequence). CDR3 nucleotide sequence: TGTGCCAGCAGCTTAGGCCTGGGGGAAACTGAAGCTTTCTTT. This gives the protein CASSLGLGETEAFF.

The J gene is TRBJ1-4, the V gene TRBV10-2; D remains ambiguous. CDR1 is WSHSY and CDR2 is SAAADI in the germline V gene. V lost 7 bases to trimming and J lost 5 bases, with 11 bases between them. This CDR3 comprises 13 residues. CDR3 in DNA: TGCGCCAGCACTCGACAATTCAATGAAAAACTGTTTTTT. The encoded protein is CASTRQFNEKLFF.

V gene TRBV6-1 combines with J gene TRBJ1-2; D call uncertain. The CDR3 has 13 residues. The V and J ends lost 2 bases and 3 bases respectively, with 7 bases between them. The germline V gene has CDR1 MNHNS and CDR2 SASEGT. CDR3 sequence (DNA): TGTGCCAGCAGTGAACAGTACTACTATGGCTACACCTTC. It yields the protein CASSEQYYYGYTF.

The CDR3 here is CASSQTVDGELFF. The CDR3 bases are TGTGCCAGCAGCCAAACGGTGGACGGGGAGCTGTTTTTT. V and J are TRBV3-1 (or the pseudogene TRBV3-2) and TRBJ2-2; no clear D. Between the trimmed V and J ends, which lost 2 bases and 7 bases, there was a span of 8 bases. Germline V gene data show CDR1 as LGHDT and CDR2 as YNNKEL (reference sequence). The CDR3 is 13 residues long.

The chain has TRBV29-1 and TRBJ1-5; 7 bases agree with TRBD1. Germline CDR1 is SQVTM and CDR2 is ANQGSEA. V lost 6 bases, J lost 6 bases, and 5 bases stayed unmatched. There are 12 residues in the CDR3. CDR3 DNA sequence: TGCAGCGTCAGACAGGGTGGTCAGCCCCAGCATTTT. The encoded protein is CSVRQGGQPQHF.

J is TRBJ2-1 and V is TRBV10-3; possible D gene TRBD2, 7 bases. Deletions cut 4 bases from V and 7 bases from J, with 17 bases between. There are 15 residues in the CDR3. Germline V lookup: CDR1 ENHRY, CDR2 SYGVKD. CDR3 sequence (DNA): TGTGCCATCAGTGGGGACTTGGGAGGGGGTAATGAGCAGTTCTTC. Residues: CAISGDLGGGNEQFF.

The V call is TRBV5-6, the J call TRBJ1-5; 8 bases agree with TRBD1. Germline-derived CDR1 and CDR2 are SGHDT and YYEEEE. V dropped 0 bases and J dropped 5; count of bases not matched to a gene: 7. CDR3 length: 16 amino acids. The CDR3 region is CASSLGGTGRYQPQHF. In DNA, the CDR3 is TGTGCCAGCAGCTTGGGGGGGACAGGTCGGTATCAGCCCCAGCATTTT.

The chain couples TRBV9 to TRBJ1-1, with a possible D match to TRBD1 (5 bases). Looked up from germline, CDR1 is SGDLS and CDR2 is YYNGEE. This CDR3 is built from 15 residues. Trimming pared 0 bases from V and 4 bases from J, leaving 13 bases between. CDR3 loop: CASSVGLGVGTEAFF. DNA of the CDR3: TGTGCCAGCAGCGTAGGTTTGGGGGTCGGCACTGAAGCTTTCTTT. Combining the CDR3 with reference TRBV9 and TRBJ1-1 gives the whole variable domain DSGVTQTPKHLITATGQRVTLRCSPRSGDLSVYWYQQSLDQGLQFLIQYYNGEERAKGNILERFSAQQFPDLHSELNLSSLELGDSALYFCASSVGLGVGTEAFFGQGTRLTVV.